This record concerns one T cell receptor beta chain sequence. What it binds is not known. Treatment defined: oral pan-JAK inhibitor, 5-10 mg twice daily. Alopecia areata patients provided lesional scalp punch biopsies and peripheral blood. This specimen belongs to a study of CD8+ T cells in alopecia areata. Regarding the study as a whole: Tofacitinib significantly decreased scalp clonality and expanded CD8+ clones among top 100. Uncertain still, given a single nonresponder, is whether baseline CD8+ expansion links to response.

RNA was extracted and reverse transcribed into cDNA as the sequencing template. Sequenced by immunoSEQ multiplex PCR; TCRdb stores in-frame clones only, minus some. The sample contains 170,000 or so clones, around 71% of which appear only once. Sequences were derived from CD4+ T cells sorted from blood, sampled at week 4, from a patient treated with tofacitinib. The sequence was collected from a human donor with alopecia areata.

CDR3 in amino acids: CASSPSPRTDTQYF. The CDR3 nucleotides read TGCGCCAGCAGCCCCTCGCCTCGCACAGATACGCAGTATTTT. The V call is TRBV4-3, the J call TRBJ2-3; D remains ambiguous. Trimming shortened V by 4 bases and J by 1 base, and 9 bases separated the two germline ends. The CDR3 is 14 residues long. The germline V gene has CDR1 LGHNA and CDR2 YSLEER.